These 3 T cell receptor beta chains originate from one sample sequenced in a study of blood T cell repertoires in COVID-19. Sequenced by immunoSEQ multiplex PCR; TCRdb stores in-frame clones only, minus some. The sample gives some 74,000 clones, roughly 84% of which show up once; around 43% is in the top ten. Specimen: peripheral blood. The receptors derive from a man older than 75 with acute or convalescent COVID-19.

DNA for the CDR3: TGCGCCAGCAGCTTGGCCTTTGGCGGGGGGACCTACGAGCAGTACTTC. This codes for CASSLAFGGGTYEQYF. The chain is built from TRBV5-1 and TRBJ2-7; TRBD2 agrees at 8 bases. The V gene end was trimmed by 0 bases and the J gene end by 2 bases; junction bases not matched to a gene: 7. From germline, CDR1 is SGHRS and CDR2 YFSETQ. The CDR3 consists of 16 residues.

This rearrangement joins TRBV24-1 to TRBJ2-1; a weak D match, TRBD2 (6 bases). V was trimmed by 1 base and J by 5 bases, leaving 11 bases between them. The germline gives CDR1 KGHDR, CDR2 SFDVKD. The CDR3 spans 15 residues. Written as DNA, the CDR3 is TGTGCCACCAGTGATTTAGGAGGGGCCCACAATGAGCAGTTCTTC. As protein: CATSDLGGAHNEQFF.

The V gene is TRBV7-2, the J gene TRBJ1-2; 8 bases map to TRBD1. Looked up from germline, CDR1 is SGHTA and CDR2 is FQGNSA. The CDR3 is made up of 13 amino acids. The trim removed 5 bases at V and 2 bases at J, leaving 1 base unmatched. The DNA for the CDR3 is TGTGCCAGCAGCCGGACAGGGAACTATGGCTACACCTTC. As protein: CASSRTGNYGYTF.